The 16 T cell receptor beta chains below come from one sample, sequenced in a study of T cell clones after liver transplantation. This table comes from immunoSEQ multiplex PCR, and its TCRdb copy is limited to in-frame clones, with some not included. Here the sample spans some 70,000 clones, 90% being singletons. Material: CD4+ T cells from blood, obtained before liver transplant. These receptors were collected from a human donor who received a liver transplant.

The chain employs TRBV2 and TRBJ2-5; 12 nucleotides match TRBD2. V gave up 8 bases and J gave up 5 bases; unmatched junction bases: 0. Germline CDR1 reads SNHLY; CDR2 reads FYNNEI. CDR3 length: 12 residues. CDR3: CASGTSGETQYF. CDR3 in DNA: TGTGCCAGCGGGACTAGCGGGGAGACCCAGTACTTC.

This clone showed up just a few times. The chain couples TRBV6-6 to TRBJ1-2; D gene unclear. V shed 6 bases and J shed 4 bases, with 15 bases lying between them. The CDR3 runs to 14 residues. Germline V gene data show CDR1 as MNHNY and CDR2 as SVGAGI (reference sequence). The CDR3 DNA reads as TGTGCCAGCAGCGCTATCTCTACGGGCTATGGCTACACCTTC. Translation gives CASSAISTGYGYTF.

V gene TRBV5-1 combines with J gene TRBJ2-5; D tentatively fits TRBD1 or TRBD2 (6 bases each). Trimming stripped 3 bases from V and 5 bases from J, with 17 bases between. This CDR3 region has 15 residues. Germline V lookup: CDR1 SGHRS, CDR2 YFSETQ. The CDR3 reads CASSSGRLGGETQYF. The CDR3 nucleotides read TGCGCCAGCAGCTCCGGACGACTAGGGGGGGAGACCCAGTACTTC.

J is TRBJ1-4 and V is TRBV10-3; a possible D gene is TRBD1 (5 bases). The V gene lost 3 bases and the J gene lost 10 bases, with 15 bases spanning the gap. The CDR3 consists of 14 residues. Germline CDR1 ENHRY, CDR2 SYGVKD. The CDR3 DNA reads TGTGCCATCAGTGAATCCAGGGATCGGCGAAAACTGTTTTTT. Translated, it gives CAISESRDRRKLFF.

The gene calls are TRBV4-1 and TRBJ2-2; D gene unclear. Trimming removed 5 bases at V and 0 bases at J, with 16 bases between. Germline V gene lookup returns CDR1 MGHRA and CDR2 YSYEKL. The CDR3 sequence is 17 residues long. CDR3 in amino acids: CASSIRPVGTNTGELFF. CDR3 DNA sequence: TGCGCCAGCAGCATCCGGCCCGTTGGCACGAACACCGGGGAGCTGTTTTTT.

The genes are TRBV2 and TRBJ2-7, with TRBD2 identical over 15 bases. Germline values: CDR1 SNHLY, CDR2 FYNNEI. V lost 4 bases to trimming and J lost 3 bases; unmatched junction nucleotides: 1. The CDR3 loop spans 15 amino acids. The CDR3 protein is CASSGGLAGGYEQYF. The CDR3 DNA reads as TGTGCCAGCAGTGGGGGACTAGCGGGGGGCTACGAGCAGTACTTC.

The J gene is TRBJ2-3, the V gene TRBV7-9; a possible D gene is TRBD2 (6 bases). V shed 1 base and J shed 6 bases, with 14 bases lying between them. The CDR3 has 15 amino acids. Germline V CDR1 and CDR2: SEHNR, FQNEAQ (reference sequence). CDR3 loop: CASSLEAGGADTQYF. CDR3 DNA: TGTGCCAGCAGCTTAGAAGCGGGTGGGGCCGATACGCAGTATTTT.

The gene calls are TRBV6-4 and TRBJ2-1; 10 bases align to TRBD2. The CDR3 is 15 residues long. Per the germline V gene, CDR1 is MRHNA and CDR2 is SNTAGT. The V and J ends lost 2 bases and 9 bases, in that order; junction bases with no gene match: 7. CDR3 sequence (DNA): TGTGCCAGCAGTGACGGGCTAGCGGGAGTTAGTGAGCAGTTCTTC. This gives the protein CASSDGLAGVSEQFF.

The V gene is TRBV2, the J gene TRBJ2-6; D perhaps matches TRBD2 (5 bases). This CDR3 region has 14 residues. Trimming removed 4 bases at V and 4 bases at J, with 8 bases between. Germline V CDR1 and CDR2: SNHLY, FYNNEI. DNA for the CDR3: TGTGCCAGCAGTGCTAGCCCCGGGGCCAACGTCCTGACTTTC. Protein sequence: CASSASPGANVLTF.

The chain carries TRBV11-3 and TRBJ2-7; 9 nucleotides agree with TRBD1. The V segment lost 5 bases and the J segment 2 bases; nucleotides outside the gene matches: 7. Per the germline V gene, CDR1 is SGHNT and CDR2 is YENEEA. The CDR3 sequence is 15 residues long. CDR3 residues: CASSLPGQGPYEQYF. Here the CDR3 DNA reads TGTGCCAGCAGCCTGCCGGGACAGGGTCCCTACGAGCAGTACTTC.

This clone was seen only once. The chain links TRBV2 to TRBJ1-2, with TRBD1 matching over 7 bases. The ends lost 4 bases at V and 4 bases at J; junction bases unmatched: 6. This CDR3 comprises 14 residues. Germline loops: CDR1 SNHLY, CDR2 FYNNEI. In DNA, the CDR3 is TGTGCCAGCAGTGCAGGGCAGGGGGGCTATGGCTACACCTTC. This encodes CASSAGQGGYGYTF.

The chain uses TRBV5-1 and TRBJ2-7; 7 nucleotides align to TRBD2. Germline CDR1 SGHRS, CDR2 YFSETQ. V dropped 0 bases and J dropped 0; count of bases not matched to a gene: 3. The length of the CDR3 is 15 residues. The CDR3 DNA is TGCGCCAGCAGCTTGGGTCTAGCGGACTCCTACGAGCAGTACTTC. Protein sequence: CASSLGLADSYEQYF.

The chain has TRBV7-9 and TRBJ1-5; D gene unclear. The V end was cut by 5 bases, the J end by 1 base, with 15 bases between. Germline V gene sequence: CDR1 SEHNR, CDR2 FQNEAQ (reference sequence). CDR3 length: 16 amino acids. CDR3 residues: CASSTGAVESNQPQHF. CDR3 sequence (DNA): TGTGCCAGCAGCACGGGCGCGGTAGAGAGCAATCAGCCCCAGCATTTT.

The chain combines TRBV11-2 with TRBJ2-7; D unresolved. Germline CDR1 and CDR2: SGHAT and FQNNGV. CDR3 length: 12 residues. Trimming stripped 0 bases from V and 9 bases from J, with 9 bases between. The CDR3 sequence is CASSLELSGQYF. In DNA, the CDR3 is TGTGCCAGCAGCTTAGAACTCTCAGGGCAGTACTTC.

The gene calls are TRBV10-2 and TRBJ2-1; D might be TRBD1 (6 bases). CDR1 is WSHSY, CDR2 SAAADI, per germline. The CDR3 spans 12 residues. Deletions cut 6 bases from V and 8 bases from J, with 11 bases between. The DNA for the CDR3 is TGCGCCAGCAGGGGGACAATGGATGAGCAGTTCTTC. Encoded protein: CASRGTMDEQFF.

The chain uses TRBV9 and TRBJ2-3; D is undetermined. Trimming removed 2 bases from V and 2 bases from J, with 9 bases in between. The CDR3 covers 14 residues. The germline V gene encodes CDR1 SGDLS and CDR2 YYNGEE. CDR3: CASSVREYTDTQYF. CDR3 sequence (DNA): TGTGCCAGCAGCGTGCGCGAATACACAGATACGCAGTATTTT.